These T cell receptor beta chains were read from a single sample in a study of post-analysis software for immune sequencing data. TCRdb called the PCR reads again in MiXCR, with one record for every CDR3 protein. Among a few hundred thousand distinct CDR3 sequences listed, around 34% were seen once. The sample consisted of blood. Every receptor here comes from a girl between 10 and 17 years old with multiple sclerosis. The CDR3 runs from the conserved cysteine through the conserved F or W. Fields, in order: clone size, V gene, J gene, D gene, CDR3 DNA, CDR3 protein. A D gene is named only where the DNA matches it firmly. Clone size is not always given. Where it is, it says once, few, many or a class for expanded clones.

few	TRBV6-5	TRBJ1-2	TRBD1	TGTGCCAGCAAAAGGGGGCAGGGTGGTGGCTACACCTTC	CASKRGQGGGYTF
NA	TRBV12-3/TRBV12-4	TRBJ2-1	TRBD2	TGTGCCAGCAGTTCACCGGGACTAGCGGGGGGGGTCTCCTACAATGAGCAGTTCTTC	CASSSPGLAGGVSYNEQFF
many	TRBV5-1	TRBJ1-5	NA	TGCGCCAGCAGCTTGGAGGGGTTACAGCCCCAGCATTTT	CASSLEGLQPQHF
many	TRBV30	TRBJ2-7	NA	TGTGCCTGGAGTGTAAGTCGGGGGTACGAGCAGTACTTC	CAWSVSRGYEQYF
NA	TRBV10-3	TRBJ2-5	NA	TGTGCCATCAGTGAGTCGGGATCGGGGCTAGAGACCCAGTACTTC	CAISESGSGLETQYF
many	TRBV29-1	TRBJ1-2	NA	TGCAGCGTGAAAGAGACCTATGGCTACACCTTC	CSVKETYGYTF
NA	TRBV6-1	TRBJ1-3	NA	TGTGCCAGCAGCCCGACCCGGGGGGGATCCTCTGGAAACACCATATATTTT	CASSPTRGGSSGNTIYF
NA	TRBV5-6	TRBJ2-1	NA	TGTGCCAGCAGCTTGCACCTCCTTAGGCAGGAGGGAATTCGTGAGCAGTTCTTC	CASSLHLLRQEGIREQFF
NA	TRBV6-5	TRBJ2-5	NA	TGTGCCAGCAGGGAAGGGACACGGTTTATGGCCCAGTACTTC	CASREGTRFMAQYF
many	TRBV6-5	TRBJ2-1	NA	TGTGCCAGCCGGGGGAGGTACAATGAGCAGTTCTTC	CASRGRYNEQFF
NA	TRBV28	TRBJ2-7	NA	TGTGCCAGCAGTTTTGGTCGCGGGGCCTACGAGCAGTACTTC	CASSFGRGAYEQYF
many	TRBV6-1	TRBJ2-3	NA	TGTGCCAGCAGGTTGGCCAGCGGAACCACAGATACGCAGTATTTT	CASRLASGTTDTQYF
NA	TRBV7-2	TRBJ1-4	NA	TGTGCCAGCAGCTTACAACAGACAACTAATGAAAAACTGTTTTTT	CASSLQQTTNEKLFF
NA	TRBV13	TRBJ1-6	TRBD1	TGTGCCAGCACCCACACCAGGGGGGGCGGTAATTCGCCCCTCCACTTT	CASTHTRGGGNSPLHF
NA	TRBV24-1	TRBJ2-2	NA	TGTGCCACCAGTGATTTTGGGACTCCTCACGGGGAGCTGTTTTTT	CATSDFGTPHGELFF
many	TRBV7-9	TRBJ2-3	TRBD2	TGTGCCAGCAGCCCACTTACTAGCGGGAGAACAGATACGCAGTATTTT	CASSPLTSGRTDTQYF
few	TRBV5-1	TRBJ1-1	TRBD1	TGCGCCAGCAGCTTAACGGACAGGCGGGGAACTGAAGCTTTCTTT	CASSLTDRRGTEAFF
many	TRBV5-1	TRBJ2-4	NA	TGCGCCAGCAGCCAAGAGGGAGGGACATCGACCAAAAACATTCAGTACTTC	CASSQEGGTSTKNIQYF
NA	TRBV18	TRBJ2-5	TRBD1	TGTGCCAGCGCATGGGACAGGGGCTTTGATGAGCAGTACTTC	CASAWDRGFDEQYF
many	TRBV4-1	TRBJ2-1	TRBD2	TGCGCCAGCAGCCAAGATAGCGGGACTTTCAATGAGCAGTTCTTC	CASSQDSGTFNEQFF
many	TRBV18	TRBJ2-3	NA	TGTGCCAGCTCACCTTTGGGACCCCCCACAGATACGCAGTATTTT	CASSPLGPPTDTQYF
many	TRBV20-1	TRBJ1-2	TRBD1	TGCAGTGACCGGGACAGGGAGAAAGCACTTAACTATGGCTACACCTTC	CSDRDREKALNYGYTF
many	TRBV20-1	TRBJ1-4	TRBD1	TGCAGTGCTAGGGAGACAGGGGGCAGTGAAAAACTGTTTTTT	CSARETGGSEKLFF
many	TRBV9	TRBJ2-1	TRBD2	TGTGCCAGCAGCCCCGGGACTAGCCCGGATGAGCAGTTCTTC	CASSPGTSPDEQFF
once	TRBV29-1	TRBJ1-1	NA	TGCAGCGTCCAGGGACGAGGAAGCACCACTGAAGCTTTCTTT	CSVQGRGSTTEAFF
NA	TRBV25-1	TRBJ2-1	NA	TGTGCCAGCAGTCGACCATGGGACGTCTACAATGAGCAGTTCTTC	CASSRPWDVYNEQFF
NA	TRBV5-1	TRBJ2-1	TRBD2	TGCGCCAGCAGCTTCGATTCCGCTAGCGGGAATGAGCAGTTCTTC	CASSFDSASGNEQFF